These 10 T cell receptor beta chains were sequenced from one sample in a study of T-cell memory formation after mild COVID-19. TCRdb re-called the 5' RACE reads through MiXCR, storing one row per CDR3 protein. Among roughly 450,000 distinct CDR3 sequences listed, under 20% were seen once. What was sequenced was PBMCs or a T cell subset sorted from them (not recorded which). The receptors shown here come from a man younger than 30 who had mild COVID-19 (a few samples of this study predate the infection). Cell type and time point are not known.

This clonotype has ten or more counts. V usage is TRBV6-5 and J usage is TRBJ1-1, with D uncertain. CDR1 is MNHEY, CDR2 SVGAGI, per germline. Trimming took off 0 bases at V and 2 bases at J, with 7 bases between the two ends. The CDR3 consists of 14 residues. CDR3 sequence (DNA): TGTGCCAGCAGTTACTCTTACGGTAACACTGAAGCTTTCTTT. As protein: CASSYSYGNTEAFF.

This rearrangement joins TRBV29-1 to TRBJ1-1; the match to TRBD1 covers 7 bases. The junction had 4 bases not matched to a gene; V was cut back by 6 bases and J by 3 bases. Germline CDR1 is SQVTM and CDR2 is ANQGSEA. The CDR3 runs to 12 residues. Here the CDR3 reads CSVDRVDTEAFF. As DNA, the CDR3 is TGCAGCGTCGACAGGGTGGACACTGAAGCTTTCTTT.

A few counts support this clonotype. The rearrangement links TRBV7-6 to TRBJ2-4; no clear D. CDR1 and CDR2 (germline): SGHVS, FNYEAQ. Trimming took off 5 bases at V and 0 bases at J, with 14 bases between the two ends. The CDR3 totals 16 residues. DNA for the CDR3: TGTGCCAGCAGCCCAGGCCCCCGATTAGCCAAAAACATTCAGTACTTC. Protein product: CASSPGPRLAKNIQYF.

The chain joins TRBV5-6 to TRBJ2-3; D gene uncertain. Germline assignment: CDR1 SGHDT and CDR2 YYEEEE. Deletions cut 4 bases from V and 5 bases from J, with 14 bases between. CDR3 length: 14 residues. The CDR3 region has the DNA TGTGCCAGCAGCCTACTGAGGAGTAGAGATACGCAGTATTTT. Translated: CASSLLRSRDTQYF.

This clonotype was observed a handful of times. The chain carries TRBV7-2 and TRBJ1-2; TRBD1 agrees at 9 bases. The V and J ends lost 5 bases and 0 bases, in that order; junction bases with no gene match: 4. The CDR3 loop spans 15 amino acids. Germline lookup yields CDR1 SGHTA and CDR2 FQGNSA. The CDR3: CASSVWTGANYGYTF. The CDR3 nucleotides read TGTGCCAGCAGCGTCTGGACAGGGGCTAACTATGGCTACACCTTC. Full variable domain (rest looked up from reference TRBV7-2 and TRBJ1-2): GAGVSQSPSNKVTEKGKDVELRCDPISGHTALYWYRQSLGQGLEFLIYFQGNSAPDKSGLPSDRFSAERTGGSVSTLTIQRTQQEDSAVYLCASSVWTGANYGYTFGSGTRLTVV.

The sample holds a few counts of this clonotype. The chain links TRBV7-2 to TRBJ1-2; no definite D call. The V gene lost 5 bases and the J gene lost 7 bases, with 11 bases spanning the gap. Per the germline V gene, CDR1 is SGHTA and CDR2 is FQGNSA. The CDR3 covers 12 residues. The CDR3 region is CASSPPASGYTF. The CDR3 DNA follows: TGTGCCAGCAGCCCCCCGGCCTCTGGCTACACCTTC.

This clonotype was detected a few times. The J gene is TRBJ1-1, the V gene TRBV12-3 or TRBV12-4; D may be TRBD1 (6 bases). The length of the CDR3 is 15 residues. V lost 3 bases and J 6 bases, leaving 17 bases between the germline ends. For the CDR3, the DNA is TGTGCCAGCAGTTTCCCCCAGACAGGCCGCCCTGAAGCTTTCTTT. Translation: CASSFPQTGRPEAFF.

This clonotype occurred a few times. V is TRBV29-1 and J is TRBJ2-2; a possible D gene is TRBD2 (5 bases). The CDR3 runs to 14 residues. V was cut by 5 bases and J by 5 bases, with 15 bases left in between. Germline values: CDR1 SQVTM, CDR2 ANQGSEA. CDR3 sequence (DNA): TGCAGCGTTCATCTAGACTATCGTACCGGGGAGCTGTTTTTT. Translated: CSVHLDYRTGELFF.

The chain joins TRBV10-3 to TRBJ2-6, with D possibly matching TRBD1 (6 bases). Germline assignment: CDR1 ENHRY and CDR2 SYGVKD. This CDR3 region has 15 residues. V lost 6 bases to trimming and J lost 1 base, with 10 bases between them. The CDR3 DNA sequence: TGTGCCATCAGACCACAGGGATCTGGGGCCAACGTCCTGACTTTC. Its translation is CAIRPQGSGANVLTF.

This clonotype was seen only a few times. The genes are TRBV7-3 and TRBJ2-3; D may be TRBD2 (6 bases). There are 20 residues in the CDR3. Deletions cut 1 base from V and 1 base from J, with 24 bases between. CDR1 and CDR2 from the germline V gene are SGHTA and FQGTGA. The CDR3 bases are TGTGCCAGCAGCTTAAGAAGGCAGCGGAATCCTTGGGGGGGCACAGATACGCAGTATTTT. This sequence encodes CASSLRRQRNPWGGTDTQYF.